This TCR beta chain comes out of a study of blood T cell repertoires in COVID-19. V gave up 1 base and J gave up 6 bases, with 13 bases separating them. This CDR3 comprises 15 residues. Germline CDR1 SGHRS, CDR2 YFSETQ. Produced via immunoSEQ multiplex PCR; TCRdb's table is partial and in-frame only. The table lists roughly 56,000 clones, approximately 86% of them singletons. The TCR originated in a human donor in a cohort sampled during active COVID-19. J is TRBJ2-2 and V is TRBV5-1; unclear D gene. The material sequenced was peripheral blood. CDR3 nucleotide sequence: TGCGCCAGCAGCTTGACGGTCCTATCTTCCGGGGAGCTGTTTTTT. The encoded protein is CASSLTVLSSGELFF. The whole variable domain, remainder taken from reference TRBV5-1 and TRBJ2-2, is KAGVTQTPRYLIKTRGQQVTLSCSPISGHRSVSWYQQTPGQGLQFLFEYFSETQRNKGNFPGRFSGRQFSNSRSEMNVSTLELGDSALYLCASSLTVLSSGELFFGEGSRLTVL.